Listed here are 6 T cell receptor beta chains from one sample, sequenced in a study of CD8 T cells in ankylosing spondylitis. Study results and caveats: Within ankylosing spondylitis blood, a TCR beta motif made up of roughly eight highly homologous variants appeared to be characteristic.

These receptors lack a known antigen. TCRdb used MiXCR to reprocess the 5' RACE reads, holding one entry per CDR3 protein. This sample carries over 600,000 distinct CDR3 sequences, around 20% of them seen once, and the ten largest clones take under 20%. The sequencing sample was made of blood, either unsorted or a sorted T cell fraction (not recorded which). All receptors derive from a male donor with ankylosing spondylitis.

The V call is TRBV20-1, the J call TRBJ1-3; 10 positions agree with TRBD1. With 1 base clipped from V and 2 bases from J, the junction kept 5 bases outside the gene matches. Germline V lookup: CDR1 DFQATT, CDR2 SNEGSKA (reference sequence). CDR3 length: 16 residues. The CDR3 coding sequence is TGCAGTGCTAGAGGATGGGACAGGGGAACTGGAAACACCATATATTTT. As protein: CSARGWDRGTGNTIYF.

The V and J genes are TRBV5-1 and TRBJ2-5, with D perhaps matching TRBD1 (5 bases). CDR3 size: 13 residues. Trimming cost V 1 base and J 5 bases, with 9 bases left between them. Per germline, CDR1 SGHRS and CDR2 YFSETQ. CDR3 coding DNA: TGCGCCAGCAGCTTGAGGGGTCCGGAGACCCAGTACTTC. Its translation is CASSLRGPETQYF.

Here the CDR3 DNA reads TGTGCCAGCAGCCCCGCAGCAGACAGCCCCTACGAGCAGTACTTC. Residues: CASSPAADSPYEQYF. This rearrangement joins TRBV7-2 to TRBJ2-7; D may be TRBD1 (5 bases). This CDR3 contains 15 residues. Germline V gene data show CDR1 as SGHTA and CDR2 as FQGNSA. V gave up 5 bases and J gave up 2 bases, with 16 bases separating them.

The V gene is TRBV3-1, the J gene TRBJ2-1, with D unclear. Deletions cut 4 bases from V and 8 bases from J, with 9 bases between. Germline lookup yields CDR1 LGHDT and CDR2 YNNKEL (reference sequence). This CDR3 spans 12 amino acids. The CDR3 loop reads CASSPLDHEQFF. CDR3 sequence (DNA): TGTGCCAGCAGCCCTCTCGACCATGAGCAGTTCTTC.

This clonotype was found a few times. The V and J genes are TRBV21-1 and TRBJ1-4; TRBD1 is the table's D call and was not checked against the DNA. TRBV21-1 corresponds to a pseudogene. The CDR3 has 17 residues. The CDR3 DNA reads as TGTGCCAGCAGCAAAGAGGGACAGGGGGCTGCTAATGAAAAACTGTTTTTT. It yields the protein CASSKEGQGAANEKLFF.

The chain recombines TRBV3-1 with TRBJ1-1, with D maybe TRBD1 (6 bases). The CDR3 is 15 residues long. V lost 10 bases and J 5 bases, leaving 23 bases between the germline ends. Germline-derived CDR1 and CDR2 are LGHDT and YNNKEL (reference sequence). In nucleotides, the CDR3 is TGTGCCACCTGCCACCCCGTAGGGGGTAGGACTGAAGCTTTCTTT. Protein product: CATCHPVGGRTEAFF.